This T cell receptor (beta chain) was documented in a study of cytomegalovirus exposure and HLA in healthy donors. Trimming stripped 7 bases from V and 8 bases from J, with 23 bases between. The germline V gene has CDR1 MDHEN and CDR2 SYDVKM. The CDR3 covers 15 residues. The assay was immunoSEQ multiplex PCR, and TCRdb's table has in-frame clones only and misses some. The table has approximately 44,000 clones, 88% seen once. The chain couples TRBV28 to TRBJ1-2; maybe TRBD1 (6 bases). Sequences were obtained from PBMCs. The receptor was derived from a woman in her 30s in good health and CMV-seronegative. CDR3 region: CASNYSGGRRDGYTF. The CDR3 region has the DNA TGTGCCAGCAACTACTCCGGGGGGCGACGGGACGGCTACACCTTC.